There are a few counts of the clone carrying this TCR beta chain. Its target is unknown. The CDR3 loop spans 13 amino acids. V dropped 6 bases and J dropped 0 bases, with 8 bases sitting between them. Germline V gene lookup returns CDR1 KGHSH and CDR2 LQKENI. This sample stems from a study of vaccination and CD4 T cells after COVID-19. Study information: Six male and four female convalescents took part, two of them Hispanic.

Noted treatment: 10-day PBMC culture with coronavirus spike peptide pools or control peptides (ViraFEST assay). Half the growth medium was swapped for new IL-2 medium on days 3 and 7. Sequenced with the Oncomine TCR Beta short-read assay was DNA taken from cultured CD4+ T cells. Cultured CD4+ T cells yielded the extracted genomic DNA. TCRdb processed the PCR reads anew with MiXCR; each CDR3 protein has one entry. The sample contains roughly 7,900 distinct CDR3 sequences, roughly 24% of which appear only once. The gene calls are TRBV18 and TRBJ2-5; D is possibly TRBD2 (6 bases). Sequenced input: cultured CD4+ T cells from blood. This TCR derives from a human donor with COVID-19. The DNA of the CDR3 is TGTGCCAGCTCTGGGGGGTACCAAGAGACCCAGTACTTC. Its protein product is CASSGGYQETQYF.